Shown below are 16 T cell receptor beta chains from a single sample sequenced in a study of cytomegalovirus exposure and HLA in healthy donors (dated by TCRdb to 2015 to 2018). Libraries were made using the immunoSEQ multiplex PCR assay. For the multiplex PCR, a mixture combining 60 forward primers for TCR Vbeta segments and 13 reverse primers for TCR Jbeta segments was used. TCRdb retrieved this table from immuneACCESS and kept in-frame rearrangements only. Not all clones are present; in checked studies, unresolved V genes account for under half, and no reason is known for the remainder. The sample records approximately 220,000 clones, roughly 83% of which are singletons. About 1.4% of the sample rests with the top ten. Sequencing was carried out using PBMCs. These receptors were obtained from a girl aged 5 to 17 in good health and CMV-seronegative.

The chain's CDR3 is CASSLSSGHYNEQFF. The CDR3 region has the DNA TGTGCCAGCAGTTTGTCTAGCGGGCACTACAATGAGCAGTTCTTC. This chain connects TRBV28 to TRBJ2-1, with TRBD2 matching 8 bases. Germline trimming cut 3 bases from V and 3 bases from J; bases unmatched to any gene: 4. This CDR3 has 15 residues. Germline CDR1 MDHEN, CDR2 SYDVKM.

The V gene is TRBV27, the J gene TRBJ2-1; possibly TRBD1 for D (5 bases). V lost 2 bases to trimming and J lost 2 bases, with 10 bases between them. The CDR3 spans 15 residues. Germline V gene sequence: CDR1 MNHEY, CDR2 SMNVEV (reference sequence). CDR3 coding DNA: TGTGCCAGCAGTTTAGGGCAGGGAACCTACAATGAGCAGTTCTTC. Its protein product is CASSLGQGTYNEQFF.

The rearrangement links TRBV11-2 to TRBJ1-2, with 10 bases aligning to TRBD1. Germline trimming cut 2 bases from V and 8 bases from J; bases unmatched to any gene: 11. This CDR3 has 16 residues. Germline CDR1 reads SGHAT; CDR2 reads FQNNGV. DNA for the CDR3: TGTGCCAGCAGCTTAAATCCCGGGACAGGGGTTACCGGCTACACCTTC. Protein: CASSLNPGTGVTGYTF.

The chain couples TRBV2 to TRBJ1-5; the D gene is possibly TRBD1 (5 bases). Trimming removed 3 bases from V and 6 bases from J, with 15 bases in between. The CDR3 runs 15 residues. CDR1 and CDR2 from the germline V gene are SNHLY and FYNNEI. The CDR3 region is CASSDLAGVGQPQHF. The CDR3 coding sequence is TGTGCCAGCAGTGACTTGGCGGGGGTAGGTCAGCCCCAGCATTTT.

J is TRBJ2-3 and V is TRBV2; 14 nucleotides line up with TRBD2. This CDR3 has 14 residues. V was pared by 6 bases and J by 5 bases, with 1 base of the junction left unmatched. Germline lookup yields CDR1 SNHLY and CDR2 FYNNEI. The CDR3 reads CASRTSGGGDTQYF. DNA of the CDR3: TGTGCCAGCAGGACTAGCGGGGGGGGAGATACGCAGTATTTT.

V usage is TRBV7-9 and J usage is TRBJ1-1; TRBD1 agrees at 8 bases. This CDR3 spans 14 amino acids. CDR1 is SEHNR and CDR2 is FQNEAQ in the germline V gene (reference sequence). The V and J ends lost 5 bases and 5 bases, in that order; junction bases with no gene match: 7. CDR3 residues: CASSQTGGRTEAFF. CDR3 coding DNA: TGTGCCAGCAGCCAAACAGGGGGTAGGACTGAAGCTTTCTTT. Drawing the rest from reference TRBV7-9 and TRBJ1-1, the complete variable domain is DTGVSQNPRHKITKRGQNVTFRCDPISEHNRLYWYRQTLGQGPEFLTYFQNEAQLEKSRLLSDRFSAERPKGSFSTLEIQRTEQGDSAMYLCASSQTGGRTEAFFGQGTRLTVV.

V is TRBV7-9 and J is TRBJ2-4; TRBD2 agrees at 9 bases. J gave up 11 bases and V 5 bases, and 13 bases lay outside the gene matches. This CDR3 comprises 15 residues. The germline CDR1 and CDR2 sequences are SEHNR and FQNEAQ (reference sequence). The CDR3 DNA sequence: TGTGCCAGCAGCCCTTCTTTCGCGGGAGGGGGCCTTCAGTACTTC. This sequence encodes CASSPSFAGGGLQYF. The variable domain in full, completed from reference TRBV7-9 and TRBJ2-4, reads DTGVSQNPRHKITKRGQNVTFRCDPISEHNRLYWYRQTLGQGPEFLTYFQNEAQLEKSRLLSDRFSAERPKGSFSTLEIQRTEQGDSAMYLCASSPSFAGGGLQYFGAGTRLSVL.

The chain recombines TRBV5-8 with TRBJ2-7; TRBD2 agrees at 7 bases. The CDR3 extends over 15 amino acids. CDR1 and CDR2 from the germline V gene are SGHTS and YDEGEE. V was pared by 5 bases and J by 7 bases, with 15 bases of the junction left unmatched. The CDR3 protein is CASRGGLLPLGEQYF. The CDR3 DNA reads as TGTGCCAGCAGGGGGGGACTACTTCCCTTGGGGGAGCAGTACTTC.

The chain recombines TRBV6-5 with TRBJ1-1, with 7 positions matching TRBD1. Trimming removed 5 bases from V and 9 bases from J; junction bases left unmatched: 6. In germline, CDR1 is MNHEY, CDR2 SVGAGI. The CDR3 is made up of 12 amino acids. Here the CDR3 reads CASSDRQGQAFF. For the CDR3, the DNA is TGTGCCAGCAGTGATAGACAGGGACAAGCTTTCTTT.

V is TRBV6-1 and J is TRBJ2-2; 7 nucleotides match TRBD1. Germline CDR1 reads MNHNS; CDR2 reads SASEGT. J lost 4 bases, V lost 10 bases, and 9 bases had no gene match. The CDR3 has 14 amino acids. The CDR3 region has the DNA TGTGCCAACCGGGACAGCTATACCACCGGGGAGCTGTTTTTT. Translation: CANRDSYTTGELFF.

The V and J genes are TRBV28 and TRBJ1-1, with D possibly matching TRBD1 (5 bases). Trimming took 8 bases from V and 2 from J, leaving 18 bases between them. The CDR3 consists of 15 residues. Germline values: CDR1 MDHEN, CDR2 SYDVKM. For the CDR3, the DNA is TGTGCCAGCCGTCTCAGGGAAATTATAAACACTGAAGCTTTCTTT. Translation: CASRLREIINTEAFF.

V usage is TRBV28 and J usage is TRBJ2-7; 8 bases match TRBD1. Germline lookup yields CDR1 MDHEN and CDR2 SYDVKM. V lost 6 bases and J lost 2; bases outside the gene matches: 6. The CDR3 runs to 14 residues. The CDR3 nucleotides are TGTGCCAGCAGACCCAGGACAGGGCCCTACGAGCAGTACTTC. Translated: CASRPRTGPYEQYF.

The genes are TRBV7-9 and TRBJ1-5; 7 bases are shared with TRBD1. CDR1 is SEHNR, CDR2 FQNEAQ, per germline (reference sequence). V trimming: 3 bases; J trimming: 5 bases; junction bases outside the gene matches: 7. The CDR3 runs 15 residues. CDR3 amino acids: CASSLDTGVDQPQHF. For the CDR3, the DNA is TGTGCCAGCAGCTTGGACACAGGGGTAGATCAGCCCCAGCATTTT. Supplemented by reference TRBV7-9 and TRBJ1-5, the full variable domain reads DTGVSQNPRHKITKRGQNVTFRCDPISEHNRLYWYRQTLGQGPEFLTYFQNEAQLEKSRLLSDRFSAERPKGSFSTLEIQRTEQGDSAMYLCASSLDTGVDQPQHFGDGTRLSIL.

V usage is TRBV5-1 and J usage is TRBJ1-1; 8 positions agree with TRBD1. The CDR3 extends over 13 amino acids. V shed 2 bases and J 5 bases; nucleotides not matched to a gene: 2. Per the germline V gene, CDR1 is SGHRS and CDR2 is YFSETQ. The CDR3 reads CASSFDRGTEAFF. The CDR3 DNA follows: TGCGCCAGCAGCTTCGACAGGGGTACTGAAGCTTTCTTT.

The rearrangement links TRBV4-1 to TRBJ2-5; TRBD2 matches 11 bases. Matching the DNA end better, TRBJ2-7 makes the J call doubtful. CDR1 and CDR2 from the germline V gene are MGHRA and YSYEKL. The length of the CDR3 is 16 residues. In nucleotides, the CDR3 is TGCGCCAGCAGCCAAGTTGTAGCGGGGGGGCCCTACGAGCAGTACTTC. Translation gives CASSQVVAGGPYEQYF.

The rearrangement joins TRBV7-8 to TRBJ1-5; D might be TRBD1 (5 bases). Germline CDR1 SGHVS, CDR2 FQNEAQ. The CDR3 has 16 residues. V was clipped by 5 bases and J by 6 bases, with 20 bases between them. The CDR3 loop reads CASSPRAQVGGQPQHF. The CDR3 DNA reads TGTGCCAGCAGCCCACGCGCTCAGGTGGGGGGTCAGCCCCAGCATTTT. The whole variable domain, filled in from reference TRBV7-8 and TRBJ1-5, reads GAGVSQSPRYKVAKRGQDVALRCDPISGHVSLFWYQQALGQGPEFLTYFQNEAQLDKSGLPSDRFFAERPEGSVSTLKIQRTQQEDSAVYLCASSPRAQVGGQPQHFGDGTRLSIL.